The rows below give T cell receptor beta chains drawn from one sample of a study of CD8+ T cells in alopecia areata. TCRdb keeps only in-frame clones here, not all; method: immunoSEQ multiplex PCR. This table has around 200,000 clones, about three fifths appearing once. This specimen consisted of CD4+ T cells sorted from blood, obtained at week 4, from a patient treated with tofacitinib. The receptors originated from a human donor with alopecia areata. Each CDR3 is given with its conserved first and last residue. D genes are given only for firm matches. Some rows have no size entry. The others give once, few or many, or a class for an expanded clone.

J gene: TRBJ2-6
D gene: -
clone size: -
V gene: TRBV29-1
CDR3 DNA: TGCAGCGTGGGGACCGCTTCTGGGGCCAACGTCCTGACTTTC
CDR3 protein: CSVGTASGANVLTF

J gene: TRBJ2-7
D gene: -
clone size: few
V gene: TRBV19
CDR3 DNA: TGTGCCAGTAGTACGGGCAGAAGTTACGAGCAGTACTTC
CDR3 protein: CASSTGRSYEQYF

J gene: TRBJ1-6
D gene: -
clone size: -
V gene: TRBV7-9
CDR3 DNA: TGTGCCAGCAGCTTAGATCCGGGTACTTCACCCCTCCACTTT
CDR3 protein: CASSLDPGTSPLHF

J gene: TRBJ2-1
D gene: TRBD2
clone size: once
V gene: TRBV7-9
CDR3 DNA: TGTGCCAGCAGCTTAGGCGGGGGTGCCTTTAGCTCCTACAATGAGCAGTTCTTC
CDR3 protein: CASSLGGGAFSSYNEQFF

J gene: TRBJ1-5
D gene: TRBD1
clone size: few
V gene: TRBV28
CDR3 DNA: TGTGCCAGCAGGGAGGGACAGAACAATCAGCCCCAGCATTTT
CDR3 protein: CASREGQNNQPQHF

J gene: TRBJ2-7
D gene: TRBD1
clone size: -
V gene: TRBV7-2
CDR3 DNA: TGTGCCAGCAGCTTAACAGGGGCTGTCCACGAGCAGTACTTC
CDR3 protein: CASSLTGAVHEQYF

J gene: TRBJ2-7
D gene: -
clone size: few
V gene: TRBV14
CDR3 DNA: TGTGCCAGCAGCCAAGATATGACAGCCAGCTCCTACGAGCAGTACTTC
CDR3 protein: CASSQDMTASSYEQYF

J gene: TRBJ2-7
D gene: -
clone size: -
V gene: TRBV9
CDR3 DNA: TGTGCCAGCAGCCAGCATTCAGGCCGGGACGAGCAGTACTTC
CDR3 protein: CASSQHSGRDEQYF

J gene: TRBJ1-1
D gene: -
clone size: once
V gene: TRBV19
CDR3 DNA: TGTGCCAGTAGTCCGGACACGCGACTCAGGGAAGCTTTCTTT
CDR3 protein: CASSPDTRLREAFF

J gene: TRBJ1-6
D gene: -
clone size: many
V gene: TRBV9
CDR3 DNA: TGTGCCAGCAGCGTAGCATGGGGACTAAATTCACCCCTCCACTTT
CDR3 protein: CASSVAWGLNSPLHF

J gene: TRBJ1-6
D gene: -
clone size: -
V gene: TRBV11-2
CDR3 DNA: TGTGCCAGCAGGACGGTGATTAATTCACCCCTCCACTTT
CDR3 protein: CASRTVINSPLHF

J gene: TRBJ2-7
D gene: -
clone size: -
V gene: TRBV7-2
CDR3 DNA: TGTGCCAGCAGCCTAGGAAGGCAGCCTTACGAGCAGTACTTC
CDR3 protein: CASSLGRQPYEQYF

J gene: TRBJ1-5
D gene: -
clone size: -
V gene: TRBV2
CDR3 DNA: TGTGCCAGCTTTAGGGAGTGGAATCAGCCCCAGCATTTT
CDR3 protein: CASFREWNQPQHF

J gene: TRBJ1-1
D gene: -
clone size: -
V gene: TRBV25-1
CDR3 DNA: TGTGCCAGCAGTGTAAACAGGGAAGGTGGGGGGGGAGGCACTGAAGCTTTCTTT
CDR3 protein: CASSVNREGGGGGTEAFF

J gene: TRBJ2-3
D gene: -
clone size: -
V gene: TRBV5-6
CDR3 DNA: TGTGCCAGCAGCTTGGGGCCCACAGATACGCAGTATTTT
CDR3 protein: CASSLGPTDTQYF

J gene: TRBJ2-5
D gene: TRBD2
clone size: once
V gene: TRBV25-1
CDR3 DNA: TGTGCCAGCAGTGATTCGGGGGGGATACAAGAGACCCAGTACTTC
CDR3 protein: CASSDSGGIQETQYF

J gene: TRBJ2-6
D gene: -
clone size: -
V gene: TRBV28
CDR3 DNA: TGTGCCAGCAGTTTGCCAGGGGCTGGGGCCAACGTCCTGACTTTC
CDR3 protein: CASSLPGAGANVLTF

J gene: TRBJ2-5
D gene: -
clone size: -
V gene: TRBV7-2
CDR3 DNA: TGTGCCAGCAGCCCCGGCGTCGACCAAGAGACCCAGTACTTC
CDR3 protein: CASSPGVDQETQYF

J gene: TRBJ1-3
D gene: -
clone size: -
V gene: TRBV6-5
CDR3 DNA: TGTGCCAGCAGTTCCCTTGGTGGGGCTGGAAACACCATATATTTT
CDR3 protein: CASSSLGGAGNTIYF

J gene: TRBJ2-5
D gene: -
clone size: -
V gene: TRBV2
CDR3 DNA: TGTGCCAGCACCCGCCGGACAGAAGAGACCCAGTACTTC
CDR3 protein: CASTRRTEETQYF

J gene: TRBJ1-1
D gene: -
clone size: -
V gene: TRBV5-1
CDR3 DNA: TGCGCCAGCAGCACGGATGGGCAGGACTACACTGAAGCTTTCTTT
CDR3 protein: CASSTDGQDYTEAFF

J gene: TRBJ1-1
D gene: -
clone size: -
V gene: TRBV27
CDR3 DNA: TGTGCCAGCAGTTCCCCCCAGGGATACACTGAAGCTTTCTTT
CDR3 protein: CASSSPQGYTEAFF

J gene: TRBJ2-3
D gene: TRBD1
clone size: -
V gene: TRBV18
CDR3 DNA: TGTGCCAGCTCACCTTTGACAGGGCGGACAGATACGCAGTATTTT
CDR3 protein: CASSPLTGRTDTQYF

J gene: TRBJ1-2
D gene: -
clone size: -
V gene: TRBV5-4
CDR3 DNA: TGTGCCAGCAGCGAACAGGGTTCATATGGCTACACCTTC
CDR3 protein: CASSEQGSYGYTF

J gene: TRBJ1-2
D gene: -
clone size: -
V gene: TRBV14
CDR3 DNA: TGTGCCAGCAGCCAACAGGGAGGATACACCTTC
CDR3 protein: CASSQQGGYTF

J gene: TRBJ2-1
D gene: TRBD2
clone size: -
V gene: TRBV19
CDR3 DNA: TGTGCCAGTAGTCCCCCTTTAGCGGGGGGCCCCTACAATGAGCAGTTCTTC
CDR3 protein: CASSPPLAGGPYNEQFF

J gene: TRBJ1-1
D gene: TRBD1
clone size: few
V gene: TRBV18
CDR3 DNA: TGTGCCAGCTCCAGGGGGGCTTTGACTTTGAACACTGAAGCTTTCTTT
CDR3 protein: CASSRGALTLNTEAFF

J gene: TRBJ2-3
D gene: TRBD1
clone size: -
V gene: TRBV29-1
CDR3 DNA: TGCAGCGCTAACAGGGGGCCCGCAGATACGCAGTATTTT
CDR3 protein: CSANRGPADTQYF

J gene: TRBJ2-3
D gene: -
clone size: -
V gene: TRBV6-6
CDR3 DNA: TGTGCCAGCAGTGCTCGGGGGTTTAGCACAGATACGCAGTATTTT
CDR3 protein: CASSARGFSTDTQYF

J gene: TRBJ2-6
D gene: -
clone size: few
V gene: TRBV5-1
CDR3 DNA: TGCGCCAGCAGCTTCTTCGGTGGGGCCAACGTCCTGACTTTC
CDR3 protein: CASSFFGGANVLTF

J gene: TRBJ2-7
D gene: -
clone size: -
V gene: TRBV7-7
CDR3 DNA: TGTGCTAGCAGCTTAGGTTGGGGTCGCGAGCAGTACTTC
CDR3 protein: CASSLGWGREQYF

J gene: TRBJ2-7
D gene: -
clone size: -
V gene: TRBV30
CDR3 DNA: TGTGCCTGGAGTGTAGGGGGCTACGAGCAGTACTTC
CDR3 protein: CAWSVGGYEQYF

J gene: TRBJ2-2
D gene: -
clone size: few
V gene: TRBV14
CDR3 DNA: TGTGCCAGCAGCCGCCTGTCAGGGGGGACGAACACCGGGGAGCTGTTTTTT
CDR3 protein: CASSRLSGGTNTGELFF

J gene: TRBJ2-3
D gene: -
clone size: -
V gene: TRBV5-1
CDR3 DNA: TGCGCCAGCAGCTTCCAGGGAGGAGATACGCAGTATTTT
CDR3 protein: CASSFQGGDTQYF

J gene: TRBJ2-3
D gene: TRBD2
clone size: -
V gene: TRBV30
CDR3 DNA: TGTGCTAACGGGGGGGCAGGAACTAGCACAGATACGCAGTATTTT
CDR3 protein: CANGGAGTSTDTQYF

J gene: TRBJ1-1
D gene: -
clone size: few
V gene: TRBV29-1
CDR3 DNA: TGCAGCGTTGAAGACAGGTTAGGGGGAGCTTTCTTT
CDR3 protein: CSVEDRLGGAFF

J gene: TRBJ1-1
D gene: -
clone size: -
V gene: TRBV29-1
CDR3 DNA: TGCAGCGTAGAGAAGGGGGTCTTGCGGAACACTGAAGCTTTCTTT
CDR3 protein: CSVEKGVLRNTEAFF

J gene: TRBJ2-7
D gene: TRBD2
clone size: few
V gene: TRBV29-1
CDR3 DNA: TGCAGCGTCGCTGATCGGGGGGGCGAGCAGTACTTC
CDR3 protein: CSVADRGGEQYF

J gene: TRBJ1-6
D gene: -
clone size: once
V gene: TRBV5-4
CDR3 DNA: TGTGCCAGCAGCTTGTCTCAACAGGGAAATTCACCCCTCCACTTT
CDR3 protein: CASSLSQQGNSPLHF

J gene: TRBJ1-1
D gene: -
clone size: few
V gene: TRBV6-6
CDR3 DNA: TGTGCCAGTTCAGATGGTGGGGGGGCTGAAGCTTTCTTT
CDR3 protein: CASSDGGGAEAFF

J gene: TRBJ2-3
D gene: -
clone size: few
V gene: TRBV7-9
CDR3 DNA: TGTGCCAGCAGCTTAGAAGATACGCAGTATTTT
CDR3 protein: CASSLEDTQYF

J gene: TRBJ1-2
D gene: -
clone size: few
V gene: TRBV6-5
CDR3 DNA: TGTGCCAGCAGTTTAACGCGGGGCTTCCCAATCGGTGGCTACACCTTC
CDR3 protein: CASSLTRGFPIGGYTF